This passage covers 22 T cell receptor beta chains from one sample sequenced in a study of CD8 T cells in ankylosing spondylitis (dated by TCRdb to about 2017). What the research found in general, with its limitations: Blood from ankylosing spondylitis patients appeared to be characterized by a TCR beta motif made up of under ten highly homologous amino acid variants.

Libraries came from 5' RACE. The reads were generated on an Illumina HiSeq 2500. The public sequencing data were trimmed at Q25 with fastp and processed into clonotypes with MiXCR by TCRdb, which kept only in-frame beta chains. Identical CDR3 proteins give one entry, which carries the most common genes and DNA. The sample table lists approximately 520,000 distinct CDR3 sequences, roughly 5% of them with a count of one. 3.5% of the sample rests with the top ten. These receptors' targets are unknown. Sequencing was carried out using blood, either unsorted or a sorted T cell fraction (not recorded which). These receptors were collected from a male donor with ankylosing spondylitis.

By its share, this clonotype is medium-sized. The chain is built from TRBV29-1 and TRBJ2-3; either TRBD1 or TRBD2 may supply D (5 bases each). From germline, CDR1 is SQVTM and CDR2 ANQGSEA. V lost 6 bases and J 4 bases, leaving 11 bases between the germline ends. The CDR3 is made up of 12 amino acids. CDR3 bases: TGCAGCGTCGCTCGAGGGGCAGATACGCAGTATTTT. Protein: CSVARGADTQYF.

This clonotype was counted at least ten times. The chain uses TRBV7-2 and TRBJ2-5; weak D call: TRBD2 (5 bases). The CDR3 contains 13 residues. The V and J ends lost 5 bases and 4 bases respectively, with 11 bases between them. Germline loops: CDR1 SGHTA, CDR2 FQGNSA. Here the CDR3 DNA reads TGTGCCAGCAGCAAACTAGTGCTAGAGACCCAGTACTTC. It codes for CASSKLVLETQYF. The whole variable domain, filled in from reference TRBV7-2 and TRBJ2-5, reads GAGVSQSPSNKVTEKGKDVELRCDPISGHTALYWYRQSLGQGLEFLIYFQGNSAPDKSGLPSDRFSAERTGGSVSTLTIQRTQQEDSAVYLCASSKLVLETQYFGPGTRLLVL.

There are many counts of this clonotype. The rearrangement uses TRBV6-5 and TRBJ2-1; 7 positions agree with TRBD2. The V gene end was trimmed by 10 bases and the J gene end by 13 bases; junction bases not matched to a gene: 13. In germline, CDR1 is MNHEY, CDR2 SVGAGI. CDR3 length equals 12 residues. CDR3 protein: CATLPAGTKQFF. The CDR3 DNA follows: TGTGCCACCCTCCCGGCAGGGACTAAACAGTTCTTC.

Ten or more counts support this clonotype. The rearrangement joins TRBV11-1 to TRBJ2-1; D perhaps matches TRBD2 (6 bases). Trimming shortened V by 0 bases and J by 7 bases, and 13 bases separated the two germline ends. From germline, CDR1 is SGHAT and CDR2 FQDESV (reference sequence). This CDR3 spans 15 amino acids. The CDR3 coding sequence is TGTGCCAGCAGCTTAGCGATAGGAGGGCATAATGAGCAGTTCTTC. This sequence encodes CASSLAIGGHNEQFF.

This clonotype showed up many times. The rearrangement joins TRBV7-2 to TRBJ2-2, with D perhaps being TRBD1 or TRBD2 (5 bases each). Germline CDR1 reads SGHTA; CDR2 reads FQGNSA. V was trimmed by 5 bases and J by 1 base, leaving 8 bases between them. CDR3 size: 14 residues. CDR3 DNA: TGTGCCAGCAGCGAGGGACGGAACACCGGGGAGCTGTTTTTT. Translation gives CASSEGRNTGELFF.

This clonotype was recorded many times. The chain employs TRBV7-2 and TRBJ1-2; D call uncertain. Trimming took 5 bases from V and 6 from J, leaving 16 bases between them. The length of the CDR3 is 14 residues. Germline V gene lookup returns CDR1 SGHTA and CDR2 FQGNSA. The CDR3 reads CASSLLAAADGYTF. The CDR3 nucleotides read TGTGCCAGCAGCCTGCTCGCTGCGGCGGATGGCTACACCTTC.

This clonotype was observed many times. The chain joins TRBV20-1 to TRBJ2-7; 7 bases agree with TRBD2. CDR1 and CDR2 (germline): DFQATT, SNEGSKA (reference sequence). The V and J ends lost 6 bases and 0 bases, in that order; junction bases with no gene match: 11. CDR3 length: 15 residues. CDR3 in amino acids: CSAQSGMSSSYEQYF. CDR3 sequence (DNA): TGCAGTGCCCAAAGCGGGATGTCGAGCTCCTACGAGCAGTACTTC.

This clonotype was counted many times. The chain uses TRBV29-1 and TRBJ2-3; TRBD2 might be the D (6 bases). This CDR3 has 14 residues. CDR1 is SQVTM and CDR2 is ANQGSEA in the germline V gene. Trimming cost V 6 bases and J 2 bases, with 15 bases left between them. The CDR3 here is CSVRLGSNTDTQYF. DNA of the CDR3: TGCAGCGTCCGACTAGGGTCGAACACAGATACGCAGTATTTT.

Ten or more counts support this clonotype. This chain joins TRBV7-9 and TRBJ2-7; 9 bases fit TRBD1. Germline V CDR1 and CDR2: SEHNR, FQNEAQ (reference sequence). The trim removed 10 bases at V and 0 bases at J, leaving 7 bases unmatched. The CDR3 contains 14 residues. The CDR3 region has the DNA TGTGCCACATCGGGGACAGGGAGCTCCTACGAGCAGTACTTC. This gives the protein CATSGTGSSYEQYF.

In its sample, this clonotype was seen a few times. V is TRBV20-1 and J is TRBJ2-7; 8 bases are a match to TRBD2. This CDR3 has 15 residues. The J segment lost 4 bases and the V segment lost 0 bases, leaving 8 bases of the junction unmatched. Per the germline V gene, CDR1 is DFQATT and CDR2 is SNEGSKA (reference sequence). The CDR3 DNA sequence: TGCAGTGCTAGAGATCCCGGGGCTAGCGGGTACGAGCAGTACTTC. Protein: CSARDPGASGYEQYF.

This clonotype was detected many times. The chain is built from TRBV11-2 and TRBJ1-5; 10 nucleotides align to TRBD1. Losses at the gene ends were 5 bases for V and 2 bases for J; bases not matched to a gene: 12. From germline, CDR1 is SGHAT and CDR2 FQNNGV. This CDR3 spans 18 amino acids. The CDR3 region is CASSITGTGESGNQPQHF. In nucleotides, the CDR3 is TGTGCCAGCAGCATCACCGGGACAGGGGAAAGTGGCAATCAGCCCCAGCATTTT.

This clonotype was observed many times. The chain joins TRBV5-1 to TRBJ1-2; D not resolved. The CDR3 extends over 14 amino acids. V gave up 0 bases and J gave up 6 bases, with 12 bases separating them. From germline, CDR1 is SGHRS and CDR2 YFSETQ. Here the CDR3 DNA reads TGCGCCAGCAGCTTGGTAGTAGGGTCGAATGGCTACACCTTC. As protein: CASSLVVGSNGYTF.

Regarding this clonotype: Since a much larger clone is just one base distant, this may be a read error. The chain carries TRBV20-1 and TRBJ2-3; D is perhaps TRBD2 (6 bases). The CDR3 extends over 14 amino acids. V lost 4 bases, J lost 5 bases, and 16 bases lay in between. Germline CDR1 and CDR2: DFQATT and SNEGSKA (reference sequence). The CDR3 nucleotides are TGCAGTGCTAAGGTCGGGACTCGGGGAGATACGCAGTATTTT. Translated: CSAKVGTRGDTQYF.

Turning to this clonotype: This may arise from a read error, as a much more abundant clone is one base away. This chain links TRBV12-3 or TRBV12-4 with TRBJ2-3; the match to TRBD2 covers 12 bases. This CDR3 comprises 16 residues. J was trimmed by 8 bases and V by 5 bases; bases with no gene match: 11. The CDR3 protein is CASSHRTSGASGTQYF. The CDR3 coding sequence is TGTGCCAGCAGTCATCGGACTAGCGGGGCCAGCGGTACGCAGTATTTT.

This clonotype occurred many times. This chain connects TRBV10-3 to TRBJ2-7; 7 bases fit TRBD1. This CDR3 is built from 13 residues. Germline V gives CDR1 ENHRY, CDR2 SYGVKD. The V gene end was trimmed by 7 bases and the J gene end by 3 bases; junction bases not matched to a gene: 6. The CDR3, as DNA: TGTGCCATCAAAGGGACAGTGGGCTACGAGCAGTACTTC. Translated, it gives CAIKGTVGYEQYF.

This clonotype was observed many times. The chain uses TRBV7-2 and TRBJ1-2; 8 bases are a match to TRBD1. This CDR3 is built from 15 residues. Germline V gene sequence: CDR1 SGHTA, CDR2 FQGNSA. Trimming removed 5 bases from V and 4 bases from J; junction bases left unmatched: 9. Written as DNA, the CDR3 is TGTGCCAGCAGCCCCGGACAGGGAGAATTCTATGGCTACACCTTC. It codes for CASSPGQGEFYGYTF.

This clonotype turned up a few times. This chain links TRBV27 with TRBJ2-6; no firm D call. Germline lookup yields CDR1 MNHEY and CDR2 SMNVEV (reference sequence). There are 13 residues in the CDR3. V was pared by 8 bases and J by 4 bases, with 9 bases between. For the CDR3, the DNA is TGTGCCAGCTGGGGTGGCGGGGCCAACGTCCTGACTTTC. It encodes CASWGGGANVLTF. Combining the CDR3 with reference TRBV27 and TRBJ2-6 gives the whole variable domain EAQVTQNPRYLITVTGKKLTVTCSQNMNHEYMSWYRQDPGLGLRQIYYSMNVEVTDKGDVPEGYKVSRKEKRNFPLILESPSPNQTSLYFCASWGGGANVLTFGAGSRLTVL.

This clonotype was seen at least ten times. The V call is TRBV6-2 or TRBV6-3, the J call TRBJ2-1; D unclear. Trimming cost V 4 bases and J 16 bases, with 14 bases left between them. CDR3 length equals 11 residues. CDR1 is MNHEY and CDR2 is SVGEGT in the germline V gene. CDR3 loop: CASSSARYHFF. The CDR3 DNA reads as TGTGCCAGCAGTTCCGCCCGCTACCATTTCTTC.

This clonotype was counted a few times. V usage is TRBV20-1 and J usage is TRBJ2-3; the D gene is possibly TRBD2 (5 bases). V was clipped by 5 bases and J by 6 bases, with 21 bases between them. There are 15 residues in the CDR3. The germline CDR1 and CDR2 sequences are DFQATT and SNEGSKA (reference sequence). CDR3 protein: CSARPVEVTGDTQYF. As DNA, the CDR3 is TGCAGTGCTCGCCCCGTGGAGGTCACTGGGGATACGCAGTATTTT.

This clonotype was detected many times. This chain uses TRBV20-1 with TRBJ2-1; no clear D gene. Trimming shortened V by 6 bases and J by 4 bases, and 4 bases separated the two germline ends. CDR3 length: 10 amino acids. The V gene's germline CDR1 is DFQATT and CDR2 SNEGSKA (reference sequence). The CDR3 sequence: CSARYNEQFF. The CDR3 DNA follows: TGCAGTGCGCGTTACAATGAGCAGTTCTTC.

The CDR3 DNA reads as TGTGCCAGCTCACCAGCTAGCGGGTCCCTCCTGGGGCAGTTCTTC. Amino acid sequence: CASSPASGSLLGQFF. The J gene is TRBJ2-1, the V gene TRBV18, with 8 bases that match TRBD2. The germline gives CDR1 KGHSH, CDR2 LQKENI. CDR3 length: 15 residues. V shed 2 bases, J shed 12 bases, and the junction held 12 bases outside the gene matches.

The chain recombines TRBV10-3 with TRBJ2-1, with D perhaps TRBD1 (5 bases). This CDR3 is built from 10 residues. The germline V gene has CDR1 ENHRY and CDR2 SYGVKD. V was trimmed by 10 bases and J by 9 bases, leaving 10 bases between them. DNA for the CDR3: TGTGCCACCGGACATGGTGAGCAGTTCTTC. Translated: CATGHGEQFF.